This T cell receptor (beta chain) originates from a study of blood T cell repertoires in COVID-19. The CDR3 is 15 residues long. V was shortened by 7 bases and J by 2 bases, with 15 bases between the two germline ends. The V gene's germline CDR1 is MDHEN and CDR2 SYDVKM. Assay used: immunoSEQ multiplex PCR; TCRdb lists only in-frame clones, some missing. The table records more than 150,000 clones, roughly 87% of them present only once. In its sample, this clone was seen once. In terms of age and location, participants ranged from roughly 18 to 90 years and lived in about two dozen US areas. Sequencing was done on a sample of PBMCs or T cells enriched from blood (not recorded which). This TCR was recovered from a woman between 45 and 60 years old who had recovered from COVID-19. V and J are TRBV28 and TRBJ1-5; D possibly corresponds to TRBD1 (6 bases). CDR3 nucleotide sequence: TGTGCCAGCAATCTACCCAAGGGGGGCAATCAGCCCCAGCATTTT. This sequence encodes CASNLPKGGNQPQHF.